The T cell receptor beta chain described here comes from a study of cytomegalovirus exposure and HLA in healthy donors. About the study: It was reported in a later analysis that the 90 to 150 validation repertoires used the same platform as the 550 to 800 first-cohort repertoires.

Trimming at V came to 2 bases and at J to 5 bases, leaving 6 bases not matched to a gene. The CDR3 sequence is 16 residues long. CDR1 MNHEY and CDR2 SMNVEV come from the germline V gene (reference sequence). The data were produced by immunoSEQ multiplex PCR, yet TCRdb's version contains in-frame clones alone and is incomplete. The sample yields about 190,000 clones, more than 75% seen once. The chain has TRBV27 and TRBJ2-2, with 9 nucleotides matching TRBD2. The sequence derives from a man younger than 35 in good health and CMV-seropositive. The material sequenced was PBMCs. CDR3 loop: CASSLAGGPETGELFF. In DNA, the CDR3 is TGTGCCAGCAGTTTAGCGGGAGGGCCCGAGACCGGGGAGCTGTTTTTT.